The 3 T cell receptor beta chains presented below share a single source sample, sequenced in a study of shared clonotypes between healthy human individuals. Selected positively for CCR7 and CD45RO-negative, naive CD8 cells excluded terminally differentiated effector memory CD45RA+ cells. Clones were sequenced by immunoSEQ multiplex PCR, and TCRdb holds only the in-frame ones, with some missing. This sample yields around 2,000,000 clones, of which roughly 95% are seen a single time; 1% to 1.3% belongs to the top ten. The sequenced sample was naive CD8+ T cells sorted from blood. These receptors all come from a man younger than 30 in good health.

The table lists this clone with a count of one. The chain couples TRBV9 to TRBJ1-1, with D perhaps TRBD1 (5 bases). The CDR3 runs 13 residues. V lost 7 bases to trimming and J lost 1 base, with 11 bases between them. CDR1 is SGDLS, CDR2 YYNGEE, per germline. This chain's CDR3 is CASGEGPNTEAFF. DNA of the CDR3: TGTGCCAGCGGTGAGGGACCGAACACTGAAGCTTTCTTT.

The chain's CDR3 is CASSQGLAEVHTGELFF. Here the CDR3 DNA reads TGCGCCAGCAGCCAAGGACTAGCGGAAGTACACACCGGGGAGCTGTTTTTT. The chain is built from TRBV4-1 and TRBJ2-2; 9 nucleotides match TRBD2. The CDR3 covers 17 residues. CDR1 and CDR2 from the germline V gene are MGHRA and YSYEKL. With V trimmed by 1 base and J by 3 bases, 6 bases remained unmatched.

The chain combines TRBV14 with TRBJ2-2; D is uncertain. Germline V gene lookup returns CDR1 SGHDN and CDR2 FVKESK. With 4 bases removed from V and 5 bases from J, the gap between germline ends came to 17 bases. This CDR3 region has 16 residues. CDR3 nucleotide sequence: TGTGCCAGCAGCCCGACACAGTCTCTGGGTACCGGGGAGCTGTTTTTT. This encodes CASSPTQSLGTGELFF.